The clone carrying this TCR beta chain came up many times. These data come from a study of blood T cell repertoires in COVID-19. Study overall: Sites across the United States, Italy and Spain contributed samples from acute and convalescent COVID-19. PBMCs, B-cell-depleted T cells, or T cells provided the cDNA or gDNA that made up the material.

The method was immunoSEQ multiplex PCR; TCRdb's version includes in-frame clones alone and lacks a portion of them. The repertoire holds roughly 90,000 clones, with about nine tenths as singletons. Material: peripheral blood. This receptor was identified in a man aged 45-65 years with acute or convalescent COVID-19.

This chain's CDR3 is CASSLTALYGYTF. The CDR3 region has the DNA TGTGCCAGCAGTTTGACAGCTCTATATGGCTACACCTTC. This rearrangement joins TRBV27 to TRBJ1-2; a possible D gene is TRBD1 (5 bases). V lost 3 bases to trimming and J lost 5 bases, with 10 bases between them. In germline, CDR1 is MNHEY, CDR2 SMNVEV (reference sequence). The length of the CDR3 is 13 residues.